Sequencing of this T cell receptor (beta chain) was carried out in a study of technical replicates of blood from four donors. This clone has a single count. V shed 0 bases and J shed 4 bases, with 4 bases lying between them. The CDR3 contains 12 residues. CDR1 SGHDT and CDR2 YYEEEE come from the germline V gene. This table comes from immunoSEQ multiplex PCR, and its TCRdb copy is limited to in-frame clones, with some not included. The sample shows approximately 41,000 clones, 90% to 97% of them seen only once. Source material: T cells isolated from PBMCs. The receptor was derived from a human donor in good health. V gene TRBV5-6 combines with J gene TRBJ1-2; no definite D call. The CDR3 coding sequence is TGTGCCAGCAGCTTGGGACTCTATGGCTACACCTTC. Its protein product is CASSLGLYGYTF.